The present T cell receptor (beta chain) was sequenced within a study of shared clonotypes between healthy human individuals. Findings and limits, study-wide: Naive subsets, compared against memory subsets, generally had larger estimated richness values. Sharing across several donors was seen in 4% to 6.5% of naive CD4 clonotypes.

CD45RO-negative, CCR7-positively selected cells formed the naive CD8 fraction, excluding terminally differentiated effector memory CD45RA+ cells. Everyone who donated was a Caucasian adult who lived in Nashville, Tennessee. Using immunoSEQ multiplex PCR, the repertoire was profiled, and TCRdb retains in-frame clones only, with some absent. The sample includes around 2.1 million clones, more than 85% seen only once; the top ten take about 1.8%. About this clone itself: The antigen is unknown.

Sequencing was performed on naive CD8+ T cells from PBMCs. The origin of this receptor is a man between 18 and 35 years old in good health. Some clones in this sample may be carry-over from other donors' samples.

DNA of the CDR3: TGTGCCAGCAGAGGGAGGGTCCACTACGAGCAGTACTTC. Its protein is CASRGRVHYEQYF. The V and J genes are TRBV6-1 and TRBJ2-7, with 7 bases aligning to TRBD2. CDR1 is MNHNS, CDR2 SASEGT, per germline. This CDR3 contains 13 residues. With V trimmed by 6 bases and J by 3 bases, 5 bases remained unmatched.